The clone carrying this TCR beta chain occurred a few times. These data belong to a study of Graves' ophthalmopathy and Graves' hyperthyroidism. Study-level background: Samples of peripheral blood were obtained at initial diagnosis, prior to treatment of any kind.

CDR1 and CDR2 (germline): SQVTM, ANQGSEA. The CDR3 covers 12 residues. Unmatched junction bases numbered 3, after V lost 8 bases and J lost 0 bases. RNA transcripts were the template, and TCR beta CDR3 regions were amplified from them. Scientists carried out first-round RT-PCR using HTBI primers and then a second-round multiplex PCR. A single record per CDR3 protein comes from TCRdb applying MiXCR to the multiplex PCR reads. The data show 650,000 to 800,000 distinct CDR3 sequences, with about 41% seen just once and around 3.3% held by the top ten. PBMCs came from less than 12 ml of fresh peripheral blood.

Material for sequencing was peripheral blood. The sequence was obtained from an adult man with Graves' ophthalmopathy. This chain links TRBV29-1 with TRBJ2-7; 8 bases agree with TRBD1. CDR3 DNA: TGCAGCATTGGACAGGGCTCCTACGAGCAGTACTTC. It encodes CSIGQGSYEQYF.